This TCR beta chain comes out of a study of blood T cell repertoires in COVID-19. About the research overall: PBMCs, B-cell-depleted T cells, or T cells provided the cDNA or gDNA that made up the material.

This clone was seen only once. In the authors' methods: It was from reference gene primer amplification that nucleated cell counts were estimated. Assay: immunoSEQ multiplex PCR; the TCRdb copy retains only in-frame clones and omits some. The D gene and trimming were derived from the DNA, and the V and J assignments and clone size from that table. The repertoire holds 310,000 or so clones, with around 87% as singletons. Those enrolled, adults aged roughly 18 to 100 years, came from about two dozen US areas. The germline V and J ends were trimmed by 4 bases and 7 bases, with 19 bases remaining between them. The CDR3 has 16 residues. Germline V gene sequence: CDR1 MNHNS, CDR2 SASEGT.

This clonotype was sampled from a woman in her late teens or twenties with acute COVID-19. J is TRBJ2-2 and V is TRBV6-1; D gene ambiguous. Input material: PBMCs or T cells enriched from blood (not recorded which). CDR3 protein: CASSGTEMVVGGELFF. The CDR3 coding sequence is TGTGCCAGCAGTGGAACCGAGATGGTGGTTGGCGGGGAGCTGTTTTTT.